This T cell receptor (beta chain) was sequenced for a study of diagnostic markers for celiac disease (TCRdb year 2020). The reads were generated on an Illumina MiSeq. TCRdb reprocessed the reads, and each CDR3 protein sequence is entered once, without DNA. The sample's clone listing holds about 1,100 distinct CDR3 sequences. The top ten clones comprise roughly 10% of the sample. Frequency alone marks this clonotype as large (0.1 to 1%); no count is stored. Its antigen has not been determined. Taken from cysteine to phenylalanine, the CDR3 has 13 residues. There is no recorded DNA. Taken from the germline V gene, the CDR1 and CDR2 loops are SGHRS and YFSETQ.

The source is a human donor. The sequence is built from TRBV5-1 and TRBJ2-3. The sequencing sample was made of either unsorted cells or a sorted T cell fraction (not recorded which). CDR3 region: CASSLGSTDTQYF.